This T cell receptor beta chain was identified during a study of cytomegalovirus exposure and HLA in healthy donors. The primer mix had 60 Vbeta and 13 Jbeta primers. Profiling relied on immunoSEQ multiplex PCR, and the TCRdb table lists in-frame clones only, not all of them. Its table lists 190,000 or so clones. On this clone itself: The antigen remains undetermined.

The germline V gene has CDR1 SGHNT and CDR2 YYREEE (reference sequence). The length of the CDR3 is 14 residues. Trimming removed 5 bases from V and 4 bases from J; junction bases left unmatched: 8. Study-level points and caveats: Among immune exposure information, only CMV serostatus was available.

The genes are TRBV5-4 and TRBJ1-1; 7 nucleotides align to TRBD1. The sequence was collected from a boy aged 5-17 years in good health and CMV-seronegative. The specimen sequenced was PBMCs. The CDR3 spells CASSSGQAGTEAFF. The CDR3 DNA reads as TGTGCCAGCAGTTCCGGACAGGCGGGCACTGAAGCTTTCTTT.